This T cell receptor beta chain was sequenced for a study of T cell changes during pregnancy in multiple sclerosis. The CDR3 is made up of 16 amino acids. V gave up 5 bases and J gave up 8 bases; unmatched junction bases: 10. Germline V gene sequence: CDR1 GTSNPN, CDR2 SVGIG (reference sequence). Data came from immunoSEQ multiplex PCR; TCRdb stores just in-frame clones and leaves some out. The sample comprises 60,000 to 70,000 clones, roughly 91% of which are singletons, and around 2.4% rests with the top ten. The V call is TRBV30, the J call TRBJ1-6, with TRBD1 matching over 12 bases. The receptor was derived from a female donor in good health, enrolled as a control in a pregnancy study. The sequenced sample was peripheral blood, obtained in the third trimester of pregnancy. This CDR3 reads CAWRPRDRGLYSPLHF. In nucleotides, the CDR3 is TGTGCCTGGCGACCCCGGGACAGGGGGCTTTATTCACCCCTCCACTTT. Looking up the rest from reference TRBV30 and TRBJ1-6 gives the full variable domain: SQTIHQWPATLVQPVGSPLSLECTVEGTSNPNLYWYRQAAGRGLQLLFYSVGIGQISSEVPQNLSASRPQDRQFILSSKKLLLSDSGFYLCAWRPRDRGLYSPLHFGNGTRLTVT.